This T cell receptor beta chain was captured in a study of blood T cell repertoires in COVID-19. Study at large: T cells, B-cell-depleted T cells, or PBMCs supplied cDNA or gDNA.

How the authors handled the data: Estimated nucleated cell counts came from reference gene primer amplification. Measured with immunoSEQ multiplex PCR; TCRdb has only the in-frame clones, and not every one. V, J and clone size reflect that table, while D and trimming were determined from the DNA. The sample carries fewer than 400,000 clones, 87% recorded once. V was shortened by 3 bases and J by 2 bases, with 14 bases between the two germline ends. This CDR3 spans 15 amino acids. Per the germline V gene, CDR1 is LNHNV and CDR2 is YYDKDF (reference sequence). In assigning cohorts, the study relied on participant-reported clinical history. Recovery among Cohort 3 donors was established by two negative PCRs, clearance, or symptom resolution.

The chain uses TRBV15 and TRBJ2-7, with D perhaps matching TRBD2 (5 bases). The TCR originated in a woman aged 50 to 60 who had recovered from COVID-19. Sequencing was done on a sample of PBMCs or T cells enriched from blood (not recorded which). In nucleotides, the CDR3 is TGTGCCACCAGCAGTTCGGGGTTGTCTCCCTACGAGCAGTACTTC. Translation gives CATSSSGLSPYEQYF. Together with reference TRBV15 and TRBJ2-7, the CDR3 gives the full variable domain: DAMVIQNPRYQVTQFGKPVTLSCSQTLNHNVMYWYQQKSSQAPKLLFHYYDKDFNNEADTPDNFQSRRPNTSFCFLDIRSPGLGDTAMYLCATSSSGLSPYEQYFGPGTRLTVT.